The 5 T cell receptor beta chains presented below share a single source sample, sequenced in a study of T cells in women clearing cervical HPV infection. The table came from immunoSEQ multiplex PCR; TCRdb's copy has only in-frame clones and leaves some out. The sample holds tens of thousands of clones. Sequencing was carried out using blood buffy coat. All receptors derive from a woman between 18 and 75 years old with a cervical HPV16 infection that either progressed to CIN3+ or cleared (not recorded which).

Note on this clone: The CDR3 end lies 3 residues beyond the end of the read and is filled in from the germline J gene. This chain links TRBV18 with TRBJ2-2, with D unclear. Germline V gene data show CDR1 as KGHSH and CDR2 as LQKENI. Trimming took 1 base from V and 0 from J, leaving 9 bases between them. This CDR3 comprises 16 residues. The CDR3 bases that were read are TGTGCCAGCTCACCACTGGAGACTTCGAACACCGGGGAG. Translating it yields CASSPLETSNTGE. The CDR3 reads in full as CASSPLETSNTGELFF.

In regard to this clone: The read ends 3 residues shy of where the CDR3 ends; the end is completed using the germline J gene. The chain recombines TRBV11-2 with TRBJ2-7; weak D call: TRBD2 (5 bases). The CDR3 is made up of 15 amino acids. From germline, CDR1 is SGHAT and CDR2 FQNNGV. V lost 1 base and J lost 0, with 10 bases in between. The CDR3 DNA, read in part, is TGTGCCAGCAGCTTAGGGCTAGCTGGCTCCTACGAG. Protein: CASSLGLAGSYE. From start to end, the CDR3 is CASSLGLAGSYEQYF.

Details on this clone: Coverage ceases 3 residues before the CDR3 finishes, and the germline J gene fills in the end. The gene calls are TRBV14 and TRBJ2-1; the match to TRBD2 covers 16 bases. The CDR3 runs 19 residues. Germline CDR1 reads SGHDN; CDR2 reads FVKESK. V was pared by 2 bases and J by 1 base, with 5 bases of the junction left unmatched. The sequenced part of the CDR3 DNA is TGTGCCAGCAGCCAATTACCGGGACTAGCGGGGGGGTCCTACAATGAG. Its protein product is CASSQLPGLAGGSYNE. The complete CDR3 sequence is CASSQLPGLAGGSYNEQFF.

As regards this clone: From the germline J gene comes the end of the CDR3, since the read stops 3 residues before it. The chain has TRBV2 and TRBJ2-7, with a tentative D call TRBD1 (5 bases). The CDR3 is 15 amino acids. The germline V and J ends were trimmed by 5 bases and 3 bases, with 17 bases remaining between them. CDR1 and CDR2 (germline): SNHLY, FYNNEI. The sequenced part of the CDR3 DNA is TGTGCCAGCAGTCCGGACCTAGACAGTCACTACGAG. Translated: CASSPDLDSHYE. The whole CDR3 reads CASSPDLDSHYEQYF.

About this clone itself: The read gets to within 3 residues of the CDR3 end, and the germline J gene fills in the rest. The chain carries TRBV11-3 and TRBJ2-3; 7 bases match TRBD2. This CDR3 contains 13 residues. The J segment lost 5 bases and the V segment lost 2 bases, leaving 1 base of the junction unmatched. Germline V lookup: CDR1 SGHNT, CDR2 YENEEA. The CDR3 sequence: CASSLSGGDTQYF. CDR3 DNA (partial): TGTGCCAGCAGCTTATCGGGGGGAGATACG.